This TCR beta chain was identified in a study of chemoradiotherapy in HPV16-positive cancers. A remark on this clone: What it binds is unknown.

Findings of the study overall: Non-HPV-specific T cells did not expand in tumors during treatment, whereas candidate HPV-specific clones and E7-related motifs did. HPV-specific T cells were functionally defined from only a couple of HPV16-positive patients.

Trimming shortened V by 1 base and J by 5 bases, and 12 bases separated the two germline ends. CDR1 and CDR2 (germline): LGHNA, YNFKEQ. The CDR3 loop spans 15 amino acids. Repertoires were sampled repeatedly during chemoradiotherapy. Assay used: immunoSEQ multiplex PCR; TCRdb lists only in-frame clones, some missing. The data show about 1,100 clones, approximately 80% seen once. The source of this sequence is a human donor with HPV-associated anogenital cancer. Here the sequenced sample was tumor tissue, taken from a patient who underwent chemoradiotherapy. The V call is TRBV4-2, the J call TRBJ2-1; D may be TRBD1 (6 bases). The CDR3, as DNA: TGTGCCAGCAGCCAAGGGTCGGGACACCACAATGAGCAGTTCTTC. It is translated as CASSQGSGHHNEQFF.